This TCR beta chain was retrieved from a study of Graves' ophthalmopathy and Graves' hyperthyroidism. General observations from the study: Thyroid clonotypes that were expanded above 0.001 frequency mostly also appeared in blood.

Clinical symptoms, serum thyroxine, TRAb, thyroid ultrasound and orbital computed tomography formed the basis of diagnosis. For this clonotype: The target antigen is unknown. Being one base from a much bigger clone, this may be a read error.

Germline CDR1 is DFQATT and CDR2 is SNEGSKA (reference sequence). The CDR3 consists of 14 residues. The authors amplified TCR beta CDR3 regions from RNA transcripts. First-round RT-PCR relied on HTBI primers, and a second-round multiplex PCR came next. Via MiXCR, TCRdb re-called the multiplex PCR reads, giving one row per CDR3 protein. The sample shows about 220,000 distinct CDR3 sequences, about 22% of them seen only once. The TCR was taken from a woman in her 50s with Graves' ophthalmopathy. Specimen: peripheral blood. This chain connects TRBV20-1 to TRBJ2-5; 7 bases map to TRBD1. CDR3 in amino acids: CSARGQLFKETLYF. In DNA, the CDR3 is TGCAGTGCTAGGGGACAGTTATTCAAAGAGACCCTGTACTTC.